These T cell receptor beta chains were read from a single sample in a study of T cell responses to AZD1222 COVID-19 vaccine. Using immunoSEQ multiplex PCR, the repertoire was profiled, and TCRdb retains in-frame clones only, with some absent. The sample consists of 90,000 to 150,000 clones, roughly 89% of them appearing once. The sample here was peripheral blood, taken 28 days after the second AZD1222 dose. These receptor sequences come from an adult who received the AZD1222 COVID-19 vaccine. Both conserved end residues are part of each CDR3. A D gene is named only where the DNA matches it firmly. Not all rows give a size; the values are once, few, many and, for expanded clones, a class.

D gene: NA
clone size: NA
J gene: TRBJ2-1
CDR3 length: 14
V gene: TRBV5-4
CDR3 DNA: TGTGCCAGCAGCCGCACTAGAGGATCAAGTGAGCAGTTCTTC
CDR3 protein: CASSRTRGSSEQFF

D gene: NA
clone size: NA
J gene: TRBJ1-4
CDR3 length: 11
V gene: TRBV30
CDR3 DNA: TGTGCCTGGAGTGTAGGAGGCGGACTGTTTTTT
CDR3 protein: CAWSVGGGLFF

D gene: TRBD2
clone size: NA
J gene: TRBJ2-7
CDR3 length: 14
V gene: TRBV7-9
CDR3 DNA: TGTGCCAGCAGCCTGTCTAGCGGGAGTCGCGAGCAGTACTTC
CDR3 protein: CASSLSSGSREQYF

D gene: TRBD1
clone size: NA
J gene: TRBJ1-5
CDR3 length: 15
V gene: TRBV24-1
CDR3 DNA: TGTGCCACCAGTGATGGGACAGGGATGTCTAAGCCCCAGCATTTT
CDR3 protein: CATSDGTGMSKPQHF

D gene: TRBD2
clone size: NA
J gene: TRBJ2-1
CDR3 length: 15
V gene: TRBV5-4
CDR3 DNA: TGTGCCAGCAGCTTGAGGCTAGCGGCCCACAATGAGCAGTTCTTC
CDR3 protein: CASSLRLAAHNEQFF

D gene: TRBD2
clone size: NA
J gene: TRBJ2-7
CDR3 length: 16
V gene: TRBV18
CDR3 DNA: TGTGCCAGCTCTCCCCTTTCGGGTAGCGGGAGTAACGAGCAGTACTTC
CDR3 protein: CASSPLSGSGSNEQYF

D gene: TRBD1
clone size: NA
J gene: TRBJ2-2
CDR3 length: 14
V gene: TRBV28
CDR3 DNA: TGTGCCAGCAGATGGGGACAGGGGACCGGGGAGCTGTTTTTT
CDR3 protein: CASRWGQGTGELFF

D gene: NA
clone size: NA
J gene: TRBJ1-1
CDR3 length: 14
V gene: TRBV11-1
CDR3 DNA: TGTGCCAGCAGCTTATGGGCGGGTGACACTGAAGCTTTCTTT
CDR3 protein: CASSLWAGDTEAFF

D gene: NA
clone size: NA
J gene: TRBJ2-7
CDR3 length: 16
V gene: TRBV4-1
CDR3 DNA: TGCGCCAGCAGCCAACCCCGTAGCGGCCCACCCTACGAGCAGTACTTC
CDR3 protein: CASSQPRSGPPYEQYF

D gene: NA
clone size: NA
J gene: TRBJ1-4
CDR3 length: 14
V gene: TRBV5-1
CDR3 DNA: TGCGCCAGCAGTGTGTCAGATGCGAATGAAAAACTGTTTTTT
CDR3 protein: CASSVSDANEKLFF

D gene: TRBD2
clone size: NA
J gene: TRBJ2-5
CDR3 length: 17
V gene: TRBV4-3
CDR3 DNA: TGCGCCAGCAGCCAAGATGATCTAGCGGGCGGGGAAGAGACCCAGTACTTC
CDR3 protein: CASSQDDLAGGEETQYF

D gene: NA
clone size: NA
J gene: TRBJ2-5
CDR3 length: 16
V gene: TRBV6-1
CDR3 DNA: TGTGCCAGCAGTGGCGGAGGGGTAGCGTCACAAGAGACCCAGTACTTC
CDR3 protein: CASSGGGVASQETQYF

D gene: NA
clone size: NA
J gene: TRBJ2-1
CDR3 length: 17
V gene: TRBV7-2
CDR3 DNA: TGTGCCAGCAGCTTAGATCACCTCGGGGCAGGAAATAATGAGCAGTTCTTC
CDR3 protein: CASSLDHLGAGNNEQFF

D gene: TRBD2
clone size: NA
J gene: TRBJ2-7
CDR3 length: 15
V gene: TRBV15
CDR3 DNA: TGTGCCACCAGCACCTCCGGGACTAGCAGCTACGAGCAGTACTTC
CDR3 protein: CATSTSGTSSYEQYF

D gene: NA
clone size: NA
J gene: TRBJ2-1
CDR3 length: 13
V gene: TRBV7-2
CDR3 DNA: TGTGCCAGCAGCTCAGGACCAGGGAATGAGCAGTTCTTC
CDR3 protein: CASSSGPGNEQFF

D gene: NA
clone size: NA
J gene: TRBJ2-7
CDR3 length: 14
V gene: TRBV6-5
CDR3 DNA: TGTGCCAGCAGAGTAGGGACACCGCCCAGCGAGCAGTACTTC
CDR3 protein: CASRVGTPPSEQYF

D gene: NA
clone size: NA
J gene: TRBJ1-2
CDR3 length: 12
V gene: TRBV28
CDR3 DNA: TGTGCCAGCAGACTACCCCCCTATGGCTACACCTTC
CDR3 protein: CASRLPPYGYTF

D gene: NA
clone size: NA
J gene: TRBJ1-1
CDR3 length: 13
V gene: TRBV5-1
CDR3 DNA: TGCGCCAGCAGCTTGGCAGGGTCCACTGAAGCTTTCTTT
CDR3 protein: CASSLAGSTEAFF

D gene: NA
clone size: NA
J gene: TRBJ2-4
CDR3 length: 17
V gene: TRBV6-1
CDR3 DNA: TGTGCCAGCAGTGAAAAATCGGCAGGGGCAACCAGGTACATTCAGTACTTC
CDR3 protein: CASSEKSAGATRYIQYF

D gene: TRBD1
clone size: NA
J gene: TRBJ2-5
CDR3 length: 13
V gene: TRBV19
CDR3 DNA: TGTGTCACAAGGACAGGGAGTTCGGAGACCCAGTACTTC
CDR3 protein: CVTRTGSSETQYF

D gene: TRBD1
clone size: NA
J gene: TRBJ2-7
CDR3 length: 13
V gene: TRBV27
CDR3 DNA: TGTGCCAGCAAGGGACAGGGGGTATACGAGCAGTACTTC
CDR3 protein: CASKGQGVYEQYF

D gene: TRBD1
clone size: NA
J gene: TRBJ1-1
CDR3 length: 14
V gene: TRBV24-1
CDR3 DNA: TGTGCCACCAGTGACCGCAGGGGGCCGGCTGAAGCTTTCTTT
CDR3 protein: CATSDRRGPAEAFF

D gene: NA
clone size: once
J gene: TRBJ1-5
CDR3 length: 18
V gene: TRBV21-1
CDR3 DNA: TGTGCCAGCAGCAATAGGGACAGACTGGCTTATAGCAATCAGCCCCAGCATTTT
CDR3 protein: CASSNRDRLAYSNQPQHF

D gene: NA
clone size: NA
J gene: TRBJ1-1
CDR3 length: 15
V gene: TRBV4-1
CDR3 DNA: TGCGCCAGCAGCACCTCGGCCCAAGGGAGCACTGAAGCTTTCTTT
CDR3 protein: CASSTSAQGSTEAFF

D gene: TRBD1
clone size: NA
J gene: TRBJ2-7
CDR3 length: 16
V gene: TRBV28
CDR3 DNA: TGTGCCAGCAGTCCAGCCACAGGGGTGGACGCCTACGAGCAGTACTTC
CDR3 protein: CASSPATGVDAYEQYF

D gene: NA
clone size: NA
J gene: TRBJ1-1
CDR3 length: 16
V gene: TRBV4-1
CDR3 DNA: TGCGCCAGCAGCCAAGTACCCCGACAACTGAACACTGAAGCTTTCTTT
CDR3 protein: CASSQVPRQLNTEAFF

D gene: NA
clone size: NA
J gene: TRBJ2-7
CDR3 length: 16
V gene: TRBV5-1
CDR3 DNA: TGCGCCAGCAGTCGACTTCAGGGATTATTAGCCTACGAGCAGTACTTC
CDR3 protein: CASSRLQGLLAYEQYF

D gene: TRBD1
clone size: NA
J gene: TRBJ1-3
CDR3 length: 15
V gene: TRBV12-5
CDR3 DNA: TGTGCTAGTGGTTTCGGTTCGGGACAGGTGGACACCATATATTTT
CDR3 protein: CASGFGSGQVDTIYF

D gene: NA
clone size: NA
J gene: TRBJ2-5
CDR3 length: 14
V gene: TRBV9
CDR3 DNA: TGTGCCAGCAGCGTAGGTCAGCCTCAAGAGACCCAGTACTTC
CDR3 protein: CASSVGQPQETQYF

D gene: NA
clone size: NA
J gene: TRBJ2-7
CDR3 length: 14
V gene: TRBV4-2
CDR3 DNA: TGTGCCAGCAGCCAACCGAGGGATTCCTACGAGCAGTACTTC
CDR3 protein: CASSQPRDSYEQYF

D gene: TRBD2
clone size: NA
J gene: TRBJ2-3
CDR3 length: 15
V gene: TRBV2
CDR3 DNA: TGTGCCAGCAGTGAAGACGGGAGGGGGGCAGATACGCAGTATTTT
CDR3 protein: CASSEDGRGADTQYF

D gene: NA
clone size: NA
J gene: TRBJ1-5
CDR3 length: 13
V gene: TRBV5-1
CDR3 DNA: TGCGCCAGCAGCTCAGGGGTCAATCAGCCCCAGCATTTT
CDR3 protein: CASSSGVNQPQHF

D gene: TRBD1
clone size: NA
J gene: TRBJ1-6
CDR3 length: 15
V gene: TRBV10-3
CDR3 DNA: TGTGCCATCAGTGGAGGGACAGGGACTAATTCACCCCTCCACTTT
CDR3 protein: CAISGGTGTNSPLHF

D gene: NA
clone size: few
J gene: TRBJ1-1
CDR3 length: 16
V gene: TRBV10-3
CDR3 DNA: TGTGCCATCAGTGAGTCGAGTGGGACGGGGAACACTGAAGCTTTCTTT
CDR3 protein: CAISESSGTGNTEAFF

D gene: NA
clone size: once
J gene: TRBJ2-4
CDR3 length: 16
V gene: TRBV27
CDR3 DNA: TGTGCCAGCAGTGGTTTAGGGGGAAGTACCAAAAACATTCAGTACTTC
CDR3 protein: CASSGLGGSTKNIQYF

D gene: NA
clone size: NA
J gene: TRBJ2-7
CDR3 length: 14
V gene: TRBV19
CDR3 DNA: TGTGCCAGTAGTCCAGGACTGAGCTCCTACGAGCAGTACTTC
CDR3 protein: CASSPGLSSYEQYF

D gene: NA
clone size: NA
J gene: TRBJ2-3
CDR3 length: 15
V gene: TRBV5-8
CDR3 DNA: TGTGCCAGCAGCTACATGACAGGTCGCACAGATACGCAGTATTTT
CDR3 protein: CASSYMTGRTDTQYF

D gene: NA
clone size: NA
J gene: TRBJ1-5
CDR3 length: 14
V gene: TRBV28
CDR3 DNA: TGTGCCAGCAGTTTGGACACGTTATATCAGCCCCAGCATTTT
CDR3 protein: CASSLDTLYQPQHF

D gene: TRBD1
clone size: NA
J gene: TRBJ1-1
CDR3 length: 15
V gene: TRBV7-2
CDR3 DNA: TGTGCCAGCAGCTACGCAGGGGGCGGTATCACTGAAGCTTTCTTT
CDR3 protein: CASSYAGGGITEAFF

D gene: NA
clone size: NA
J gene: TRBJ1-1
CDR3 length: 13
V gene: TRBV3-1/TRBV3-2
CDR3 DNA: TGTGCCAGCAGCCGCGGACGGACCGGAACGGCTTTCTTT
CDR3 protein: CASSRGRTGTAFF

D gene: NA
clone size: NA
J gene: TRBJ2-7
CDR3 length: 11
V gene: TRBV9
CDR3 DNA: TGTGCCAGCAGCGGGCGAGGCGAGCAGTACTTC
CDR3 protein: CASSGRGEQYF

D gene: NA
clone size: NA
J gene: TRBJ2-1
CDR3 length: 13
V gene: TRBV6-5
CDR3 DNA: TGTGCCAGCAGCCCAGACAGCTACAATGAGCAGTTCTTC
CDR3 protein: CASSPDSYNEQFF

D gene: NA
clone size: NA
J gene: TRBJ2-7
CDR3 length: 13
V gene: TRBV14
CDR3 DNA: TGTGCCAGCAGCCAAGACGCGGAGTCAGGGCAGTACTTC
CDR3 protein: CASSQDAESGQYF

D gene: TRBD1
clone size: NA
J gene: TRBJ1-5
CDR3 length: 14
V gene: TRBV6-5
CDR3 DNA: TGTGCCAGCAGTCCCCCAGGGGGCCATCAGCCCCAGCATTTT
CDR3 protein: CASSPPGGHQPQHF

D gene: NA
clone size: NA
J gene: TRBJ2-7
CDR3 length: 16
V gene: TRBV4-1
CDR3 DNA: TGCGCCAGCAGCCAAGTTGCCGGGGGGACAGCTTACGAGCAGTACTTC
CDR3 protein: CASSQVAGGTAYEQYF

D gene: TRBD2
clone size: NA
J gene: TRBJ2-1
CDR3 length: 17
V gene: TRBV5-1
CDR3 DNA: TGCGCCAGCAGCCGACTAGCGGGAGGCCCATCCTACAATGAGCAGTTCTTC
CDR3 protein: CASSRLAGGPSYNEQFF

D gene: NA
clone size: NA
J gene: TRBJ2-3
CDR3 length: 13
V gene: TRBV24-1
CDR3 DNA: TGTGCCACCATCGGGGACAGCACAGATACGCAGTATTTT
CDR3 protein: CATIGDSTDTQYF

D gene: NA
clone size: NA
J gene: TRBJ2-1
CDR3 length: 12
V gene: TRBV5-5
CDR3 DNA: TGTGCCAGCAGCTTGGATTCTCCTCGGGAGTTCTTC
CDR3 protein: CASSLDSPREFF

D gene: TRBD2
clone size: NA
J gene: TRBJ2-7
CDR3 length: 15
V gene: TRBV6-5
CDR3 DNA: TGTGCCAGCAGTTCACGACTAGCGGGGGCAGGGGAGCAGTACTTC
CDR3 protein: CASSSRLAGAGEQYF

D gene: NA
clone size: few
J gene: TRBJ1-2
CDR3 length: 14
V gene: TRBV5-1
CDR3 DNA: TGCGCCAGCTCCCGGGGTGAGGGGCCGGGAGGCTACACCTTC
CDR3 protein: CASSRGEGPGGYTF

D gene: NA
clone size: NA
J gene: TRBJ1-4
CDR3 length: 13
V gene: TRBV28
CDR3 DNA: TGTGCCAGCTCGGGGAGGGGGGTGGAAAAACTGTTTTTT
CDR3 protein: CASSGRGVEKLFF